This TCR beta chain was identified in a study of T-cell memory formation after mild COVID-19. Study-wide findings and caveats: Among clones contracting day 15 to 85, CD4/CD8 was balanced, whereas later expanders leaned CD4+. Memory sampled before infection contained some responding clones, suggesting cross-reactive memory joined. The CD4+ clones that contracted clustered mainly within CM and EM, and the CD8+ clones concentrated in EMRA.

With constant-segment primers, 5'RACE yielded cDNA libraries of TCR alpha and TCR beta that carried sample barcodes and UMIs. MiXCR was run by TCRdb on the 5' RACE reads, yielding one entry per CDR3 protein. The sample contains some 440,000 distinct CDR3 sequences, more than 20% of which appear only once. The CDR3 has 13 amino acids. Looked up from germline, CDR1 is SQVTM and CDR2 is ANQGSEA. Trimming stripped 4 bases from V and 6 bases from J, with 13 bases between. In regard to this clonotype: Its cognate antigen is unknown.

The sequence derives from an adult woman who had mild COVID-19 (a few samples of this study predate the infection). Cell type and time point are not known. Sequences were obtained from PBMCs or a T cell subset sorted from them (not recorded which). The chain carries TRBV29-1 and TRBJ1-5, with D possibly matching TRBD1 (5 bases). This chain's CDR3 is CSVAGVQGQPQHF. CDR3 DNA: TGCAGCGTTGCGGGTGTTCAGGGTCAGCCCCAGCATTTT.